A single sample is the source of the 18 T cell receptor beta chains below, sequenced in a study of OX40 agonist ivuxolimab in advanced cancers. Clones were sequenced by immunoSEQ multiplex PCR, and TCRdb holds only the in-frame ones, with some missing. The sample has about 47,000 clones, around 84% seen once. This sample comprised CD4+ or CD8+ T cells sorted from blood, obtained in a trial of the OX40 agonist ivuxolimab. Receptors originate from an adult with an advanced solid tumor such as melanoma, head and neck, liver or kidney cancer.

The V gene is TRBV28, the J gene TRBJ2-7; 11 bases are a match to TRBD1. V lost 2 bases and J lost 6; bases outside the gene matches: 12. Germline-derived CDR1 and CDR2 are MDHEN and SYDVKM. The CDR3 runs 17 residues. The CDR3 nucleotides are TGTGCCAGCAGTTTAATGAGGTGGGACAGGGGGTCCCTCGAGCAGTACTTC. This translates into CASSLMRWDRGSLEQYF.

The chain carries TRBV27 and TRBJ2-5; D gene uncertain. Germline V gene data show CDR1 as MNHEY and CDR2 as SMNVEV (reference sequence). V was pared by 4 bases and J by 5 bases, with 14 bases between. The CDR3 is made up of 14 amino acids. CDR3 amino acids: CASSSHGGGETQYF. The CDR3 bases are TGTGCCAGCAGTTCCCACGGTGGTGGGGAGACCCAGTACTTC.

This chain uses TRBV5-4 with TRBJ2-3; a possible D gene is TRBD1 (5 bases). V was pared by 5 bases and J by 6 bases, with 10 bases between. The germline V gene encodes CDR1 SGHNT and CDR2 YYREEE (reference sequence). CDR3 length: 12 residues. The CDR3 loop reads CASRNNRDTQYF. CDR3 coding DNA: TGTGCCAGCAGGAATAACAGGGATACGCAGTATTTT.

V gene TRBV30 combines with J gene TRBJ2-2; 11 bases match TRBD2. The V segment lost 0 bases and the J segment 5 bases; nucleotides outside the gene matches: 5. This CDR3 has 16 residues. Germline assignment: CDR1 GTSNPN and CDR2 SVGIG (reference sequence). The DNA of the CDR3 is TGTGCCTGGAGTGTCGAACTAGCGGGAGAAACCGGGGAGCTGTTTTTT. This sequence encodes CAWSVELAGETGELFF.

The chain links TRBV14 to TRBJ2-5; either TRBD1 or TRBD2 may fit D (5 bases each). The length of the CDR3 is 16 residues. CDR1 is SGHDN, CDR2 FVKESK, per germline. V lost 2 bases to trimming and J lost 5 bases, with 18 bases between them. The CDR3 reads CASSQSGYGNSETQYF. The CDR3 DNA follows: TGTGCCAGCAGCCAATCAGGGTACGGGAATAGTGAGACCCAGTACTTC.

The gene calls are TRBV11-2 and TRBJ2-3, with 12 bases identical to TRBD2. The germline V gene has CDR1 SGHAT and CDR2 FQNNGV. After removal of 0 bases from V and 3 bases from J, the junction contained 4 bases not matched to a gene. There are 17 residues in the CDR3. DNA of the CDR3: TGTGCCAGCAGCTTAGACCACCTAGCGGGGGGGACAGATACGCAGTATTTT. It specifies CASSLDHLAGGTDTQYF.

This clone was detected a few times. V and J are TRBV6-1 and TRBJ2-7; TRBD1 matches at 11 bases. J was trimmed by 3 bases and V by 2 bases; bases with no gene match: 6. This CDR3 has 16 residues. Germline V CDR1 and CDR2: MNHNS, SASEGT. CDR3 sequence: CASSELPGQGVYEQYF. CDR3 in DNA: TGTGCCAGCAGTGAATTGCCGGGACAGGGGGTCTACGAGCAGTACTTC.

The rearrangement uses TRBV14 and TRBJ2-7, with unresolved D. This CDR3 comprises 15 residues. Between the trimmed V and J ends, which lost 2 bases and 4 bases, there was a span of 15 bases. Germline CDR1 reads SGHDN; CDR2 reads FVKESK. CDR3 bases: TGTGCCAGCAGCCAATTGGTGGGTCCGAATTACGAGCAGTACTTC. It is translated as CASSQLVGPNYEQYF.

V is TRBV27 and J is TRBJ2-1; D ambiguous. V was trimmed by 7 bases and J by 4 bases, leaving 14 bases between them. Looked up from germline, CDR1 is MNHEY and CDR2 is SMNVEV (reference sequence). The CDR3 spans 14 residues. CDR3 in DNA: TGTGCCAGCAAACACACCCTACGGTACAATGAGCAGTTCTTC. Translating it yields CASKHTLRYNEQFF.

Points on this clone: A much larger clonotype is one base distant, so this may be a read error. Other DNA sequences in this specimen translate into the identical CDR3. The chain combines TRBV19 with TRBJ2-6, with D hard to call. Germline CDR1 reads LNHDA; CDR2 reads SQIVND (reference sequence). There are 13 residues in the CDR3. V was clipped by 6 bases and J by 0 bases, with 3 bases between them. Here the CDR3 DNA reads TGTGCCAGTAGCACCTCTGGGGCCAACGTCCTGACTTTC. Translation gives CASSTSGANVLTF.

The chain has TRBV25-1 and TRBJ2-7; D remains unclear. V lost 7 bases, J lost 0 bases, and 10 bases lay in between. The CDR3 has 13 amino acids. Germline CDR1 is MGHDK and CDR2 is SYGVNS. The CDR3 DNA reads as TGTGCCAGCACTACGGACCTCTCCTACGAGCAGTACTTC. Protein product: CASTTDLSYEQYF.

V gene TRBV5-4 combines with J gene TRBJ2-1; D call uncertain. V dropped 2 bases and J dropped 2 bases, with 8 bases sitting between them. Germline CDR1 is SGHNT and CDR2 is YYREEE (reference sequence). The CDR3 consists of 14 residues. The CDR3 loop is CASSFSVTYNEQFF. CDR3 nucleotides: TGTGCCAGCAGCTTTTCTGTTACCTACAATGAGCAGTTCTTC.

To note about this clone: Relative to the germline gene, one junction end is altered; a read error may explain this. V is TRBV9 and J is TRBJ2-7; no reliable D call. In germline, CDR1 is SGDLS, CDR2 YYNGEE. There are 12 residues in the CDR3. The CDR3 region is CASSPGSHEQYF. Here the CDR3 DNA reads TGTGCCAGCAGCCCAGGCTCCCACGAGCAGTACTTC.

V usage is TRBV27 and J usage is TRBJ2-7; the match to TRBD2 covers 13 bases. Germline V gives CDR1 MNHEY, CDR2 SMNVEV (reference sequence). The CDR3 has 17 residues. With V trimmed by 4 bases and J by 0 bases, 6 bases remained unmatched. The DNA for the CDR3 is TGTGCCAGCAGTTGGGGACTAGCGGGGCCGAGCTCCTACGAGCAGTACTTC. The encoded protein is CASSWGLAGPSSYEQYF.

This chain connects TRBV4-1 to TRBJ1-2, with D perhaps TRBD1 (5 bases). CDR3 length: 14 amino acids. V was trimmed by 1 base and J by 4 bases, leaving 10 bases between them. CDR1 and CDR2 (germline): MGHRA, YSYEKL. Here the CDR3 reads CASSQAGTVYGYTF. For the CDR3, the DNA is TGCGCCAGCAGCCAAGCCGGGACGGTCTATGGCTACACCTTC.

V usage is TRBV15 and J usage is TRBJ2-2, with D perhaps given as TRBD1 or TRBD2 (7 bases each). CDR3 length: 18 amino acids. V was trimmed by 4 bases and J by 3 bases, leaving 21 bases between them. Per the germline V gene, CDR1 is LNHNV and CDR2 is YYDKDF (reference sequence). The CDR3: CATSTLQGGAQDTGELFF. CDR3 DNA sequence: TGTGCCACCAGCACCCTCCAGGGGGGGGCCCAAGACACCGGGGAGCTGTTTTTT.

The chain is built from TRBV7-6 and TRBJ2-5, with 10 positions matching TRBD2. With 6 bases clipped from V and 9 bases from J, the junction kept 13 bases outside the gene matches. Per the germline V gene, CDR1 is SGHVS and CDR2 is FNYEAQ. This CDR3 has 15 residues. The CDR3 reads CASSSLAGEALAQYF. The CDR3 DNA follows: TGTGCCAGCAGTTCCCTAGCGGGAGAGGCCTTGGCCCAGTACTTC. Filled out from reference TRBV7-6 and TRBJ2-5, the complete variable domain reads GAGVSQSPRYKVTKRGQDVALRCDPISGHVSLYWYRQALGQGPEFLTYFNYEAQQDKSGLPNDRFSAERPEGSISTLTIQRTEQRDSAMYRCASSSLAGEALAQYFGPGTRLLVL.

The CDR3 region is CASSEGSGGYGYTF. The CDR3 DNA sequence: TGTGCCAGCAGTGAAGGGTCGGGGGGCTATGGCTACACCTTC. V is TRBV2 and J is TRBJ1-2; weak D call: TRBD1 (5 bases). The CDR3 contains 14 residues. Germline-derived CDR1 and CDR2 are SNHLY and FYNNEI. V was trimmed by 1 base and J by 4 bases, leaving 10 bases between them.